What follows is one T cell receptor beta chain and its context. No antigen is known for it. The sample belongs to a study of T cell responses to AZD1222 COVID-19 vaccine. Some clones are missing from TCRdb's copy, which holds only in-frame ones; the method was immunoSEQ multiplex PCR. Among some 120,000 clones listed, 75% to 95% were seen once. Germline CDR1 reads MNHEY; CDR2 reads SVGAGI. V lost 4 bases, J lost 1 base, and 10 bases lay in between. The CDR3 is made up of 14 amino acids. The study's findings and limits: Unmutated variant regions are reportedly the target of nearly half of TCRs that are spike-specific.

The sample consisted of peripheral blood, taken on day 0 of AZD1222 vaccination. The chain uses TRBV6-5 and TRBJ1-2; D not certain. This clonotype originated in an adult in good health. Here the CDR3 DNA reads TGTGCCAGCAGTTCATGGACGGATAACTATGGCTACACCTTC. Residues: CASSSWTDNYGYTF.